This TCR beta chain was identified during a study of blood T cell repertoires in COVID-19. Produced via immunoSEQ multiplex PCR; TCRdb's table is partial and in-frame only. The repertoire includes around 60,000 clones, about 75% of them detected once, and around 30% sits in the top ten. This clone was seen a few times. This TCR was sampled from a human donor in a cohort sampled during active COVID-19. The sequencing input was peripheral blood.

The CDR3 DNA follows: TGCGCCAGCAGCCAAGCCCTAGCGGGGGGGCCTCTCACAGATACGCAGTATTTT. It is translated as CASSQALAGGPLTDTQYF. The chain joins TRBV4-1 to TRBJ2-3, with 12 bases that match TRBD2. Germline V gene sequence: CDR1 MGHRA, CDR2 YSYEKL. V shed 1 base, J shed 2 bases, and the junction held 7 bases outside the gene matches. The CDR3 totals 18 residues.